This T cell receptor beta chain was retrieved from a study of cytomegalovirus exposure and HLA in healthy donors. Study-wide results and caveats: Researchers reported in a later analysis that common viral pathogens appeared linked to several top clusters. By HLA locus, TCR association rates varied in a later analysis, with DRB1 showing the most and HLA-C the fewest. In a later analysis, the majority of CMV-associated beta chains seemingly showed HLA restriction.

The study ran its PCR with 60 Vbeta and 13 Jbeta primers. Clones were sequenced by immunoSEQ multiplex PCR, and TCRdb holds only the in-frame ones, with some missing. Its clone listing holds about 130,000 clones. As to this clone: Its target is not known.

This receptor was identified in a man younger than 35 in good health and CMV-seronegative. Sample: PBMCs.

The CDR3 loop is CASRGGGEETQYF. The DNA for the CDR3 is TGTGCCAGCAGGGGCGGGGGTGAGGAGACCCAGTACTTC. The genes are TRBV9 and TRBJ2-5; 7 bases agree with TRBD2. Germline V gives CDR1 SGDLS, CDR2 YYNGEE. The CDR3 length is 13 residues. J gave up 5 bases and V 5 bases, and 6 bases lay outside the gene matches.